Each of the 28 T cell receptor beta chains below was sequenced from the same sample in a study of response to subunit inactivated influenza vaccine. TCRdb recomputed calls from the RT-PCR reads with MiXCR, one row per CDR3 protein. This sample has 500,000 to 600,000 distinct CDR3 sequences, with roughly 12% found just once. The same specimen was also included in a second study, on T cells expressing NK-cell markers. That source notes: UMIs accompanied the 5'RACE template switching by which TCR beta cDNA was made.

The source was PBMCs from blood, collected on the day of vaccination. Receptors were obtained from a man in his forties or fifties who received an inactivated influenza vaccine.

This clonotype was recorded at least ten times. The chain links TRBV20-1 to TRBJ2-7; no firm D call. The germline V gene has CDR1 DFQATT and CDR2 SNEGSKA (reference sequence). Trimming removed 2 bases from V and 4 bases from J, with 15 bases in between. The CDR3 has 14 amino acids. In DNA form, the CDR3 reads TGCAGTGCTAGAACAGCCGCGCGGCCATACGAGCAGTACTTC. This gives the protein CSARTAARPYEQYF.

This clonotype was detected only a few times. The chain carries TRBV5-1 and TRBJ2-4; D gene unclear. CDR1 SGHRS and CDR2 YFSETQ come from the germline V gene. CDR3 length equals 16 residues. V lost 0 bases and J lost 0, with 10 bases in between. The CDR3 is CASSLDWALAKNIQYF. CDR3 DNA sequence: TGCGCCAGCAGCTTGGATTGGGCTCTAGCCAAAAACATTCAGTACTTC.

This clonotype was counted between two and nine times. This chain joins TRBV5-1 and TRBJ2-3; TRBD2 aligns across 10 bases. V lost 0 bases to trimming and J lost 3 bases; unmatched junction nucleotides: 4. CDR1 and CDR2 (germline): SGHRS, YFSETQ. The CDR3 loop spans 16 amino acids. CDR3 coding DNA: TGCGCCAGCAGCTTGGCCGGGACTAGCGTTACAGATACGCAGTATTTT. Residues: CASSLAGTSVTDTQYF.

There are a few counts of this clonotype. DNA for the CDR3: TGTGCCAGCAGCTTAGTAGGGACCGGAAACATTCAGTACTTC. Translation gives CASSLVGTGNIQYF. The chain has TRBV7-2 and TRBJ2-4, with D perhaps assigned TRBD1 or TRBD2 (5 bases each). Trimming shortened V by 1 base and J by 6 bases, and 10 bases separated the two germline ends. Germline values: CDR1 SGHTA, CDR2 FQGNSA. This CDR3 has 14 residues.

This clonotype was seen a handful of times. The chain links TRBV12-3 or TRBV12-4 to TRBJ2-7; possible D gene TRBD2, 6 bases. Trimming shortened V by 4 bases and J by 2 bases, and 9 bases separated the two germline ends. The CDR3 sequence is 13 residues long. In DNA, the CDR3 is TGTGCCAGCAGTTGGCGGGATCCCTACGAGCAGTACTTC. Encoded protein: CASSWRDPYEQYF.

This sequence joins TRBV29-1 and TRBJ1-6, with TRBD1 identical over 9 bases. CDR3 length: 12 residues. The germline gives CDR1 SQVTM, CDR2 ANQGSEA. V lost 6 bases and J lost 8; bases outside the gene matches: 2. For the CDR3, the DNA is TGCAGCGTACGGACAGGGGATTCACCCCTCCACTTT. As protein: CSVRTGDSPLHF. Full variable domain (rest looked up from reference TRBV29-1 and TRBJ1-6): SAVISQKPSRDICQRGTSLTIQCQVDSQVTMMFWYRQQPGQSLTLIATANQGSEATYESGFVIDKFPISRPNLTFSTLTVSNMSPEDSSIYLCSVRTGDSPLHFGNGTRLTVT.

This clonotype was observed at least ten times. The CDR3 here is CATSGARGLTYNEQFF. CDR3 sequence (DNA): TGTGCCACCAGTGGGGCCAGGGGGCTTACCTACAATGAGCAGTTCTTC. The J gene is TRBJ2-1, the V gene TRBV24-1, with 8 bases aligning to TRBD1. V was clipped by 5 bases and J by 2 bases; unmatched bases: 7. The CDR3 contains 16 residues. Per germline, CDR1 KGHDR and CDR2 SFDVKD.

Concerning this clonotype: One end of the junction does not line up with germline, which may come from a read error. V is TRBV20-1 and J is TRBJ2-7; D is undetermined. Per the germline V gene, CDR1 is DFQATT and CDR2 is SNEGSKA (reference sequence). This CDR3 spans 13 amino acids. CDR3: CSARDSLAYEQHF. The CDR3 nucleotides read TGCAGTGCTAGAGATAGTCTGGCCTACGAGCAGCACTTC.

At least ten counts were recorded for this clonotype. The V call is TRBV4-3, the J call TRBJ2-1; 8 positions agree with TRBD1. This CDR3 is 14 amino acids long. V shed 0 bases, J shed 9 bases, and the junction held 4 bases outside the gene matches. CDR1 and CDR2 (germline): LGHNA, YSLEER. In DNA form, the CDR3 reads TGCGCCAGCAGCCAAGACGCAGGGGGCCTTGAGCAGTTCTTC. It codes for CASSQDAGGLEQFF.

The chain uses TRBV19 and TRBJ2-7; D gene uncertain. The V end was cut by 3 bases, the J end by 4 bases, with 4 bases between. The length of the CDR3 is 11 residues. Per the germline V gene, CDR1 is LNHDA and CDR2 is SQIVND (reference sequence). The CDR3 coding sequence is TGTGCCAGTAGTATTGGGTACGAGCAGTACTTC. Translation gives CASSIGYEQYF.

This clonotype was seen more than once but under ten times. The chain is built from TRBV15 and TRBJ2-7; 11 bases are a match to TRBD2. Germline V gene lookup returns CDR1 LNHNV and CDR2 YYDKDF (reference sequence). V lost 2 bases and J lost 3; bases outside the gene matches: 3. The CDR3 has 15 residues. CDR3 in amino acids: CATSRKGLADYEQYF. In DNA, the CDR3 is TGTGCCACCAGCAGAAAGGGACTAGCGGACTACGAGCAGTACTTC.

This clonotype showed up just a few times. The chain is built from TRBV5-6 and TRBJ2-1, with TRBD1 matching over 9 bases. V was clipped by 4 bases and J by 4 bases; unmatched bases: 12. The CDR3 contains 17 residues. Germline lookup yields CDR1 SGHDT and CDR2 YYEEEE. This chain's CDR3 is CASSQRPGQGSYNEQFF. The CDR3 DNA sequence: TGTGCCAGCAGCCAAAGGCCGGGACAGGGCTCGTACAATGAGCAGTTCTTC.

The rearrangement joins TRBV10-3 to TRBJ2-1; 8 nucleotides match TRBD2. This CDR3 region has 13 residues. Germline CDR1 ENHRY, CDR2 SYGVKD. After removal of 10 bases from V and 6 bases from J, the junction contained 8 bases not matched to a gene. The CDR3 DNA sequence: TGTGCCACCAGCGGGAGTGAAGCCAATGAGCAGTTCTTC. Translated: CATSGSEANEQFF.

The CDR3 here is CASSLARLAGGSYNEQFF. CDR3 bases: TGTGCCAGCAGCTTAGCGAGACTAGCGGGAGGGTCCTACAATGAGCAGTTCTTC. The chain has TRBV11-1 and TRBJ2-1, with 14 bases that match TRBD2. CDR1 SGHAT and CDR2 FQDESV come from the germline V gene (reference sequence). V shed 0 bases and J 1 base; nucleotides not matched to a gene: 2. The CDR3 spans 18 residues.

The chain links TRBV7-2 to TRBJ2-7, with D perhaps TRBD1 (5 bases). CDR1 SGHTA and CDR2 FQGNSA come from the germline V gene. V lost 1 base to trimming and J lost 6 bases, with 13 bases between them. CDR3 length: 14 amino acids. CDR3 amino acids: CASSLVTGYGEQYF. Here the CDR3 DNA reads TGTGCCAGCAGCTTAGTTACAGGCTATGGCGAGCAGTACTTC.

This clonotype was counted only a few times. V usage is TRBV2 and J usage is TRBJ2-5; D not certain. This CDR3 has 12 amino acids. V lost 6 bases and J 2 bases, leaving 7 bases between the germline ends. The germline gives CDR1 SNHLY, CDR2 FYNNEI. As DNA, the CDR3 is TGTGCCAGCAGGGAACTTCAAGAGACCCAGTACTTC. Protein product: CASRELQETQYF.

The sample holds many counts of this clonotype. The V gene is TRBV2, the J gene TRBJ2-5, with TRBD1 matching 7 bases. CDR1 SNHLY and CDR2 FYNNEI come from the germline V gene. CDR3 length equals 13 residues. V shed 3 bases, J shed 5 bases, and the junction held 3 bases outside the gene matches. The CDR3 loop is CASSEGQIETQYF. Here the CDR3 DNA reads TGTGCCAGCAGTGAGGGACAGATCGAGACCCAGTACTTC.

The gene calls are TRBV27 and TRBJ1-2, with TRBD1 identical over 7 bases. Germline values: CDR1 MNHEY, CDR2 SMNVEV (reference sequence). The CDR3 spans 13 residues. V was pared by 6 bases and J by 8 bases, with 9 bases of the junction left unmatched. Here the CDR3 reads CASSLRRGQGYTF. The CDR3 DNA is TGTGCCAGCAGCCTGAGAAGGGGGCAAGGCTACACCTTC.

This clonotype showed up just a few times. The chain uses TRBV20-1 and TRBJ1-5, with a tentative D call TRBD1 (5 bases). Germline V gene lookup returns CDR1 DFQATT and CDR2 SNEGSKA (reference sequence). This CDR3 comprises 13 residues. The ends were cut back, 3 bases at V and 1 base at J, with 7 bases in the middle. The CDR3 spells CSARDMSNQPQHF. In DNA form, the CDR3 reads TGCAGTGCTAGGGACATGAGCAATCAGCCCCAGCATTTT.

This clonotype has more than one count but fewer than ten. The chain combines TRBV7-9 with TRBJ2-3; no reliable D call. V was trimmed by 5 bases and J by 6 bases, leaving 21 bases between them. The CDR3 loop spans 16 amino acids. Germline CDR1 and CDR2: SEHNR and FQNEAQ (reference sequence). CDR3 nucleotide sequence: TGTGCCAGCAGCAAGACCTACGGGCCGAGCAGGGATACGCAGTATTTT. Translation gives CASSKTYGPSRDTQYF.

This clonotype was counted only a few times. The chain joins TRBV20-1 to TRBJ2-5; a possible D gene is TRBD2 (5 bases). Germline V gene lookup returns CDR1 DFQATT and CDR2 SNEGSKA (reference sequence). The V and J ends lost 0 bases and 5 bases respectively, with 16 bases between them. The CDR3 has 15 residues. CDR3 coding DNA: TGCAGTGCTAGAGATGTGAGGCCCGAGCGGGAGACCCAGTACTTC. Residues: CSARDVRPERETQYF.

The genes are TRBV7-2 and TRBJ2-7, with 12 bases aligning to TRBD2. Per germline, CDR1 SGHTA and CDR2 FQGNSA. J lost 1 base, V lost 5 bases, and 3 bases had no gene match. The CDR3 covers 15 residues. Written as DNA, the CDR3 is TGTGCCAGCAGCGTCCTAGCGGGAGGGTCCTACGAGCAGTACTTC. Amino acid sequence: CASSVLAGGSYEQYF.

This clonotype was seen a handful of times. The chain is built from TRBV7-2 and TRBJ2-2; TRBD1 agrees at 7 bases. The CDR3 spans 13 residues. The germline V gene has CDR1 SGHTA and CDR2 FQGNSA. V shed 6 bases, J shed 6 bases, and the junction held 4 bases outside the gene matches. CDR3 in DNA: TGTGCCAGCAGGTCGACAGGGCCCGGGGAGCTGTTTTTT. Encoded protein: CASRSTGPGELFF.

This clonotype was counted only a few times. J is TRBJ2-1 and V is TRBV12-3 or TRBV12-4; the D gene is possibly TRBD1 (6 bases). The CDR3 totals 17 residues. V was pared by 0 bases and J by 5 bases, with 17 bases between. The CDR3 DNA reads TGTGCCAGCAGTTTAGCCCCGGGACAAGGGTCGGACAATGAGCAGTTCTTC. Its translation is CASSLAPGQGSDNEQFF.

The sample holds many counts of this clonotype. This chain links TRBV7-2 with TRBJ1-5; no firm D call. The CDR3 sequence is 13 residues long. From germline, CDR1 is SGHTA and CDR2 FQGNSA. V lost 5 bases and J lost 7, with 12 bases in between. The CDR3: CASSLYPGQPQHF. CDR3 in DNA: TGTGCCAGCAGCCTATATCCGGGACAGCCCCAGCATTTT.

The chain couples TRBV7-9 to TRBJ2-3; unclear D gene. The CDR3 has 12 residues. Trimming took off 8 bases at V and 4 bases at J, with 10 bases between the two ends. Looked up from germline, CDR1 is SEHNR and CDR2 is FQNEAQ (reference sequence). The CDR3 DNA reads as TGTGCCAGCGGTAGACTTGCAGATACGCAGTATTTT. Translated: CASGRLADTQYF.

This clonotype was detected ten times or more. The rearrangement links TRBV6-5 to TRBJ2-7, with no clear D. CDR1 MNHEY and CDR2 SVGAGI come from the germline V gene. Trimming removed 3 bases at V and 2 bases at J, with 8 bases between. CDR3 length equals 13 residues. CDR3 sequence reads: CASSYRKTYEQYF. CDR3 nucleotide sequence: TGTGCCAGCAGTTATCGTAAAACCTACGAGCAGTACTTC.

The chain has TRBV4-3 and TRBJ2-1, with TRBD2 matching over 15 bases. This CDR3 is 17 amino acids long. Losses at the gene ends were 3 bases for V and 8 bases for J; bases not matched to a gene: 8. CDR1 is LGHNA, CDR2 YSLEER, per germline. For the CDR3, the DNA is TGCGCCAGCAGCCAGGGACTAGCGGGGGGTCTCAGCCATGAGCAGTTCTTC. Its protein is CASSQGLAGGLSHEQFF.